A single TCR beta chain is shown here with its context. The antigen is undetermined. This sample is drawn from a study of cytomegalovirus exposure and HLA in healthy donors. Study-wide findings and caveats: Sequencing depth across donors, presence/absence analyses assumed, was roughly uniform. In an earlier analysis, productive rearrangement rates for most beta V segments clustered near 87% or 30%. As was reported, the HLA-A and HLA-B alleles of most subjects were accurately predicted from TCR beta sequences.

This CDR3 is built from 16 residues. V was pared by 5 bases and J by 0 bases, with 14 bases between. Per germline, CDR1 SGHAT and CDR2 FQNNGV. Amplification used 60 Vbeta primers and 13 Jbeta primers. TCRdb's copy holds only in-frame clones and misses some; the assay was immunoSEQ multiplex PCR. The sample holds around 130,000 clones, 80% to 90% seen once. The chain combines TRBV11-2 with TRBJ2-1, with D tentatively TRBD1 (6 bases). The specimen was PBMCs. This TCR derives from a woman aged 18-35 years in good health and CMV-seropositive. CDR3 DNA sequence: TGTGCCAGCAGCCCGACGACAGGTTACTCCTACAATGAGCAGTTCTTC. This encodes CASSPTTGYSYNEQFF.